This record covers a single TCR beta chain. These data originate in a study of T cell changes during pregnancy in multiple sclerosis. Assay used: immunoSEQ multiplex PCR; TCRdb lists only in-frame clones, some missing. This sample carries about 31,000 clones, 90% of them seen once, and the ten largest clones take 3.5% to 4.5%. V trimming: 5 bases; J trimming: 4 bases; junction bases outside the gene matches: 7. In germline, CDR1 is LGHNT, CDR2 FRNRAP. The CDR3 has 16 amino acids. The source of this sequence is a female donor with multiple sclerosis, enrolled in a pregnancy study. This specimen consisted of CD8+ T cells from peripheral blood mononuclear cells, obtained in the second trimester of pregnancy. The rearrangement links TRBV12-5 to TRBJ2-5; 13 bases are a match to TRBD2. The CDR3 sequence: CASGARLAGGPETQYF. In DNA, the CDR3 is TGTGCTAGTGGTGCCCGACTAGCGGGAGGCCCAGAGACCCAGTACTTC.